This T cell receptor beta chain was captured in a study of blood T cell repertoires in COVID-19. Turning to the study itself: Sites in the United States, Italy and Spain provided acute and convalescent COVID-19 samples.

Germline loops: CDR1 SGHRS, CDR2 YFSETQ. The CDR3 spans 16 residues. Trimming cost V 4 bases and J 5 bases, with 18 bases left between them. In the authors' methods: The assay estimated nucleated cells by amplifying reference gene primers. Only in-frame clones appear in the TCRdb table, and some are missing; sequencing was by immunoSEQ multiplex PCR. The V and J calls and clone size are taken from that table; D and trimming were inferred from the DNA. The data hold around 250,000 clones, with 80% to 90% observed a single time. Participants were placed into cohorts based on the clinical history they reported. Participants classified as exposed had met a COVID-19 case within 2 weeks before study entry.

This sequence joins TRBV5-1 and TRBJ1-4; D might be TRBD1 (6 bases). The sample comprised PBMCs or T cells enriched from blood (not recorded which). The sequence came from a woman aged 40 to 55 who had been exposed to COVID-19. DNA of the CDR3: TGCGCCAGCAGCCTCAATTACAGGGCTAAAAATGAAAAACTGTTTTTT. Amino acids: CASSLNYRAKNEKLFF.